Below are 23 T cell receptor beta chains sequenced from a single sample in a study of cytomegalovirus exposure and HLA in healthy donors. PCR primers comprised 60 Vbeta and 13 Jbeta primers. Using immunoSEQ multiplex PCR, the repertoire was profiled, and TCRdb retains in-frame clones only, with some absent. This table has some 220,000 clones, about three quarters appearing once. The source material was PBMCs. These receptors came from a boy between 10 and 17 years old in good health and CMV-seronegative.

This clone was counted a single time. This chain uses TRBV11-3 with TRBJ1-4, with 7 nucleotides matching TRBD1. Losses at the gene ends were 5 bases for V and 8 bases for J; bases not matched to a gene: 11. The V gene's germline CDR1 is SGHNT and CDR2 YENEEA. CDR3 length: 15 residues. For the CDR3, the DNA is TGTGCCAGCAGCCAGGTGGAGGGGGCGGAGGAAAAACTGTTTTTT. Residues: CASSQVEGAEEKLFF.

The chain uses TRBV15 and TRBJ2-1, with TRBD2 matching 8 bases. The CDR3 sequence is 16 residues long. Germline values: CDR1 LNHNV, CDR2 YYDKDF (reference sequence). The V segment lost 1 base and the J segment 3 bases; nucleotides outside the gene matches: 5. CDR3 sequence: CATSRGLAGYYNEQFF. The CDR3 nucleotides read TGTGCCACCAGCAGAGGTCTAGCGGGTTACTACAATGAGCAGTTCTTC.

In the case of this clone: A junction boundary mismatches the germline segment, possibly from a read error. This chain joins TRBV19 and TRBJ1-2; D may be TRBD1 (5 bases). This CDR3 is built from 13 residues. CDR1 and CDR2 from the germline V gene are LNHDA and SQIVND (reference sequence). In DNA, the CDR3 is TGTGCCAGTACATGGGGCCCACTTTATGACTACACCTTC. This codes for CASTWGPLYDYTF.

The sample holds a few counts of this clone. V usage is TRBV7-6 and J usage is TRBJ2-6; D call uncertain. Germline CDR1 reads SGHVS; CDR2 reads FNYEAQ. The CDR3 consists of 16 residues. The V end was cut by 2 bases, the J end by 1 base, with 9 bases between. CDR3 in DNA: TGTGCCAGCAGCTTACACCCCAGATCTGGGGCCAACGTCCTGACTTTC. Protein sequence: CASSLHPRSGANVLTF.

V and J are TRBV28 and TRBJ1-5; the match to TRBD1 covers 9 bases. V shed 3 bases, J shed 0 bases, and the junction held 3 bases outside the gene matches. Germline V gene data show CDR1 as MDHEN and CDR2 as SYDVKM. The CDR3 has 16 residues. CDR3 in amino acids: CASSFSGQGSNQPQHF. The CDR3 DNA reads TGTGCCAGCAGTTTTTCGGGACAGGGTAGCAATCAGCCCCAGCATTTT. Together with reference TRBV28 and TRBJ1-5, the CDR3 gives the full variable domain: DVKVTQSSRYLVKRTGEKVFLECVQDMDHENMFWYRQDPGLGLRLIYFSYDVKMKEKGDIPEGYSVSREKKERFSLILESASTNQTSMYLCASSFSGQGSNQPQHFGDGTRLSIL.

The genes are TRBV7-2 and TRBJ1-1, with D unclear. Trimming pared 1 base from V and 3 bases from J, leaving 12 bases between. The CDR3 runs 15 residues. CDR1 is SGHTA, CDR2 FQGNSA, per germline. The CDR3, as DNA: TGTGCCAGCAGCTTAGGCACAGCTATTCACACTGAAGCTTTCTTT. Translated: CASSLGTAIHTEAFF.

V is TRBV7-9 and J is TRBJ2-1; 7 bases are shared with TRBD2. The CDR3 covers 17 residues. CDR1 SEHNR and CDR2 FQNEAQ come from the germline V gene (reference sequence). J gave up 0 bases and V 0 bases, and 5 bases lay outside the gene matches. The chain's CDR3 is CASSLAGGKSSYNEQFF. CDR3 DNA sequence: TGTGCCAGCAGCTTAGCGGGAGGGAAAAGCTCCTACAATGAGCAGTTCTTC.

The chain is built from TRBV5-4 and TRBJ2-5, with TRBD2 identical over 7 bases. This CDR3 has 13 amino acids. Germline V gene sequence: CDR1 SGHNT, CDR2 YYREEE (reference sequence). V lost 4 bases and J lost 5; bases outside the gene matches: 5. This CDR3 reads CASSLVGGETQYF. CDR3 nucleotides: TGTGCCAGCAGCCTGGTGGGGGGGGAGACCCAGTACTTC.

V usage is TRBV2 and J usage is TRBJ1-1; TRBD1 matches 8 bases. This CDR3 has 13 residues. Per germline, CDR1 SNHLY and CDR2 FYNNEI. The J segment lost 7 bases and the V segment lost 6 bases, leaving 7 bases of the junction unmatched. CDR3: CASSQGQGGEAFF. The DNA for the CDR3 is TGTGCCAGCAGCCAAGGACAGGGAGGTGAAGCTTTCTTT.

V and J are TRBV15 and TRBJ2-6; TRBD1 aligns across 8 bases. The germline V gene has CDR1 LNHNV and CDR2 YYDKDF (reference sequence). V trimming: 3 bases; J trimming: 3 bases; junction bases outside the gene matches: 7. This CDR3 comprises 17 residues. The CDR3 DNA reads as TGTGCCACCAGCAGGTCTTCAGGGGGCGGTGGGGCCAACGTCCTGACTTTC. It translates to CATSRSSGGGGANVLTF. Filled out from reference TRBV15 and TRBJ2-6, the complete variable domain reads DAMVIQNPRYQVTQFGKPVTLSCSQTLNHNVMYWYQQKSSQAPKLLFHYYDKDFNNEADTPDNFQSRRPNTSFCFLDIRSPGLGDTAMYLCATSRSSGGGGANVLTFGAGSRLTVL.

The V call is TRBV2, the J call TRBJ1-5; D unresolved. Germline V CDR1 and CDR2: SNHLY, FYNNEI. V lost 5 bases to trimming and J lost 0 bases, with 14 bases between them. The CDR3 runs 16 residues. CDR3 protein: CASSQTLVASNQPQHF. The CDR3 bases are TGTGCCAGCAGTCAGACGTTAGTAGCTAGCAATCAGCCCCAGCATTTT.

The chain links TRBV5-1 to TRBJ2-6; TRBD2 aligns across 9 bases. CDR3 length: 19 amino acids. CDR1 is SGHRS and CDR2 is YFSETQ in the germline V gene. V was clipped by 0 bases and J by 1 base; unmatched bases: 8. The CDR3 nucleotides read TGCGCCAGCAGCTTGGGGGCGGGAGGGCCAGGATCTGGGGCCAACGTCCTGACTTTC. Translation gives CASSLGAGGPGSGANVLTF.

The chain recombines TRBV5-8 with TRBJ1-5; D uncertain. Trimming removed 4 bases from V and 6 bases from J, with 14 bases in between. The CDR3 extends over 14 amino acids. Germline loops: CDR1 SGHTS, CDR2 YDEGEE. Here the CDR3 reads CASSGRDEAQPQHF. The CDR3, as DNA: TGTGCCAGCAGCGGCCGTGATGAGGCTCAGCCCCAGCATTTT.

This rearrangement joins TRBV30 to TRBJ1-4, with 9 nucleotides matching TRBD1. The CDR3 covers 14 residues. With V trimmed by 2 bases and J by 7 bases, 5 bases remained unmatched. CDR1 and CDR2 (germline): GTSNPN, SVGIG (reference sequence). CDR3 in amino acids: CAWSMGQGAEKLFF. CDR3 sequence (DNA): TGTGCCTGGAGTATGGGACAGGGCGCTGAAAAACTGTTTTTT.

V is TRBV23-1 and J is TRBJ2-3; 10 bases are a match to TRBD2. TRBV23-1 is flagged as an ORF with uncertain function. Trimming took 2 bases from V and 11 from J; bases not matched to a gene: 7. The CDR3 runs 14 residues. The CDR3 sequence is CASSQPSGGTWQYF. CDR3 coding DNA: TGCGCCAGCAGTCAACCTAGCGGGGGCACATGGCAGTATTTT.

The chain is built from TRBV19 and TRBJ2-7; TRBD1 matches at 7 bases. This CDR3 spans 16 amino acids. CDR1 and CDR2 (germline): LNHDA, SQIVND (reference sequence). V lost 3 bases, J lost 6 bases, and 14 bases stayed unmatched. CDR3: CASSMGSGQSLSEQYF. The DNA of the CDR3 is TGTGCCAGTAGTATGGGATCGGGACAGTCCCTATCCGAGCAGTACTTC. Using reference TRBV19 and TRBJ2-7 for the parts outside the CDR3, the full variable domain is DGGITQSPKYLFRKEGQNVTLSCEQNLNHDAMYWYRQDPGQGLRLIYYSQIVNDFQKGDIAEGYSVSREKKESFPLTVTSAQKNPTAFYLCASSMGSGQSLSEQYFGPGTRLTVT.

The V call is TRBV2, the J call TRBJ2-2, with 9 positions matching TRBD2. Germline CDR1 reads SNHLY; CDR2 reads FYNNEI. This CDR3 has 16 amino acids. Germline trimming cut 4 bases from V and 1 base from J; bases unmatched to any gene: 4. The CDR3 nucleotides are TGTGCCAGCAGTGCCCGACTAGCGGAGAACACCGGGGAGCTGTTTTTT. Residues: CASSARLAENTGELFF.

The chain is built from TRBV5-1 and TRBJ1-1; 7 nucleotides agree with TRBD1. The ends lost 0 bases at V and 2 bases at J; junction bases unmatched: 4. CDR1 and CDR2 from the germline V gene are SGHRS and YFSETQ. This CDR3 has 15 amino acids. The CDR3 is CASSLVGGTNTEAFF. CDR3 sequence (DNA): TGCGCCAGCAGCTTGGTAGGGGGCACCAACACTGAAGCTTTCTTT.

The chain has TRBV10-2 and TRBJ2-2; the match to TRBD2 covers 8 bases. Unmatched junction bases numbered 6, after V lost 8 bases and J lost 4 bases. Per the germline V gene, CDR1 is WSHSY and CDR2 is SAAADI. The CDR3 covers 14 residues. In nucleotides, the CDR3 is TGCGCCAGCTCGACTAGCGCAGTCACCGGGGAGCTGTTTTTT. Residues: CASSTSAVTGELFF.

This chain links TRBV30 with TRBJ2-7; 7 bases fit TRBD2. The V segment lost 5 bases and the J segment 0 bases; nucleotides outside the gene matches: 1. The V gene's germline CDR1 is GTSNPN and CDR2 SVGIG (reference sequence). The CDR3 consists of 12 residues. In DNA form, the CDR3 reads TGTGCCTGGCTAGCGGCCTCCTACGAGCAGTACTTC. It is translated as CAWLAASYEQYF. The full variable domain, completed using reference TRBV30 and TRBJ2-7, is SQTIHQWPATLVQPVGSPLSLECTVEGTSNPNLYWYRQAAGRGLQLLFYSVGIGQISSEVPQNLSASRPQDRQFILSSKKLLLSDSGFYLCAWLAASYEQYFGPGTRLTVT.

The chain combines TRBV6-6 with TRBJ2-1; 12 nucleotides agree with TRBD1. The CDR3 spans 14 residues. Germline loops: CDR1 MNHNY, CDR2 SVGAGI (reference sequence). With 6 bases clipped from V and 10 bases from J, the junction kept 7 bases outside the gene matches. CDR3 in DNA: TGTGCCAGCAGCGTGGGACAGGGGGCGAGAGAGCAGTTCTTC. This translates into CASSVGQGAREQFF.

This clone was counted a single time. This chain joins TRBV4-2 and TRBJ2-7; a weak D match, TRBD1 (5 bases). Trimming pared 4 bases from V and 2 bases from J, leaving 12 bases between. This CDR3 is 14 amino acids long. Germline CDR1 is LGHNA and CDR2 is YNFKEQ. CDR3 coding DNA: TGTGCCAGCAGCCTACAGGTACCGGCCTACGAGCAGTACTTC. This translates into CASSLQVPAYEQYF.

The chain joins TRBV6-1 to TRBJ1-5; 9 bases match TRBD1. In germline, CDR1 is MNHNS, CDR2 SASEGT. V gave up 6 bases and J gave up 5 bases; unmatched junction bases: 2. CDR3 length: 13 amino acids. CDR3 region: CASRGTGYQPQHF. In nucleotides, the CDR3 is TGTGCCAGCAGGGGGACAGGGTATCAGCCCCAGCATTTT.